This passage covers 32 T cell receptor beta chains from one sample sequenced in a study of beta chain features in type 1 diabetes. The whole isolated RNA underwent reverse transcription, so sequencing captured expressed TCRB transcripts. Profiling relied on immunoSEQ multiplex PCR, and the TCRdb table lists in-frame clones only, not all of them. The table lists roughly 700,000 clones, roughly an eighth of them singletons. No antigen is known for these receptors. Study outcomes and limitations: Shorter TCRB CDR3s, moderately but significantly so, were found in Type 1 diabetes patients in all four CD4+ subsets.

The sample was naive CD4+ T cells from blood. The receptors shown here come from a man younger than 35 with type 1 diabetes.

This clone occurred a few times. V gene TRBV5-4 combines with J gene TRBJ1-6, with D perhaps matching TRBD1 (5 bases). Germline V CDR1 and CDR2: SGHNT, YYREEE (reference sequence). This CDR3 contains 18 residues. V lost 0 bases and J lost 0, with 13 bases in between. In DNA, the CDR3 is TGTGCCAGCAGCTTGGCCCAACAGGCGAGCTCCTATAATTCACCCCTCCACTTT. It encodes CASSLAQQASSYNSPLHF. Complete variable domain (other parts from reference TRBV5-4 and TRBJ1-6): ETGVTQSPTHLIKTRGQQVTLRCSSQSGHNTVSWYQQALGQGPQFIFQYYREEENGRGNFPPRFSGLQFPNYSSELNVNALELDDSALYLCASSLAQQASSYNSPLHFGNGTRLTVT.

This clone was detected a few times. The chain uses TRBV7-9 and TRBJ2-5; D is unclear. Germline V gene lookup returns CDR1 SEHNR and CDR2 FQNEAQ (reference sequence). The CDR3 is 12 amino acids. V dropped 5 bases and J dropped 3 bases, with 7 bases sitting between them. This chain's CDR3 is CASSPNEETQYF. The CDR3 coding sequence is TGTGCCAGCAGCCCCAACGAAGAGACCCAGTACTTC. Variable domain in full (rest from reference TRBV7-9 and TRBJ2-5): DTGVSQNPRHKITKRGQNVTFRCDPISEHNRLYWYRQTLGQGPEFLTYFQNEAQLEKSRLLSDRFSAERPKGSFSTLEIQRTEQGDSAMYLCASSPNEETQYFGPGTRLLVL.

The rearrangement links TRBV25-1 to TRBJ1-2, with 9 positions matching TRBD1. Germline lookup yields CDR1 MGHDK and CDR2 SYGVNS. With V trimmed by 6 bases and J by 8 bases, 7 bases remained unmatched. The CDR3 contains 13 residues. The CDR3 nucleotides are TGTGCCAGCAGCCCCGGGACAGGGAACGGCTACACCTTC. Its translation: CASSPGTGNGYTF.

Here the CDR3 reads CAWRLQGLSYNEQFF. CDR3 sequence (DNA): TGTGCCTGGAGGCTACAGGGGTTATCCTACAATGAGCAGTTCTTC. The chain carries TRBV30 and TRBJ2-1; TRBD1 matches at 7 bases. CDR3 length equals 15 residues. J was trimmed by 1 base and V by 3 bases; bases with no gene match: 6. Germline-derived CDR1 and CDR2 are GTSNPN and SVGIG (reference sequence).

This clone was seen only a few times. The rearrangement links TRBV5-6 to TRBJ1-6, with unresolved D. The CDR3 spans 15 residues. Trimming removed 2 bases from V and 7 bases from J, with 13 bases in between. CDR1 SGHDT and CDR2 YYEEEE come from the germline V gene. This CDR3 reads CASSFNPLGNSPLHF. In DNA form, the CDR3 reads TGTGCCAGCAGCTTCAACCCTCTAGGCAATTCACCCCTCCACTTT.

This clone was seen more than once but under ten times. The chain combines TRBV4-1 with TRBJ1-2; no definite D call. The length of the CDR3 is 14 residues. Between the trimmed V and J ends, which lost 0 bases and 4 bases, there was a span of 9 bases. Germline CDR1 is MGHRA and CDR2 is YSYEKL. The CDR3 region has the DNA TGCGCCAGCAGCCAAGAGGGCGCGAGCTATGGCTACACCTTC. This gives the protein CASSQEGASYGYTF.

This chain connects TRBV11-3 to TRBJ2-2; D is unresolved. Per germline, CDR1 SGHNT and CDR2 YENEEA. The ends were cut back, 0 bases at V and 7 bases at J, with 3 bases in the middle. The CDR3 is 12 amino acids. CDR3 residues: CASSLDRGELFF. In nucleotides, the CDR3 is TGTGCCAGCAGCTTAGATCGCGGGGAGCTGTTTTTT.

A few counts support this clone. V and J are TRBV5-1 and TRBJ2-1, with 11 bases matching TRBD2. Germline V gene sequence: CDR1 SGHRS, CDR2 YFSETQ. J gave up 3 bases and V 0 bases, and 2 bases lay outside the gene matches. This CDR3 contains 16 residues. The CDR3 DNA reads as TGCGCCAGCAGCTTGGAGACTAGCGGGGTCTACAATGAGCAGTTCTTC. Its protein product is CASSLETSGVYNEQFF.

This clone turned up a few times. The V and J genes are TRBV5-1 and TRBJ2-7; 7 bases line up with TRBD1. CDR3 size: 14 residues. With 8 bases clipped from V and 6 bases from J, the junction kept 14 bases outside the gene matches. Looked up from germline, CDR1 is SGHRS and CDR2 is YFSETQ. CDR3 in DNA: TGCGCCAGTAGGGGGACAGATCCTCTCTCCGAGCAGTACTTC. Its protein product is CASRGTDPLSEQYF.

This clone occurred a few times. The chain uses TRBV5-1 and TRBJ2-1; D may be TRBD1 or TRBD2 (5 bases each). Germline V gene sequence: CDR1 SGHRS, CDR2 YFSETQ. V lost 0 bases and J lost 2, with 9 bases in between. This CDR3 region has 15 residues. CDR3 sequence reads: CASSLVQGAYNEQFF. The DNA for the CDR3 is TGCGCCAGCAGCTTGGTTCAGGGAGCCTACAATGAGCAGTTCTTC.

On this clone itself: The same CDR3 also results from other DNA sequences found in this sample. This chain's CDR3 is CASSNRDYGYTF. The CDR3 region has the DNA TGTGCCAGTAGTAACAGAGACTATGGCTACACCTTC. The chain joins TRBV19 to TRBJ1-2; D uncertain. Germline V gene sequence: CDR1 LNHDA, CDR2 SQIVND (reference sequence). Trimming cost V 4 bases and J 3 bases, with 6 bases left between them. The CDR3 spans 12 residues.

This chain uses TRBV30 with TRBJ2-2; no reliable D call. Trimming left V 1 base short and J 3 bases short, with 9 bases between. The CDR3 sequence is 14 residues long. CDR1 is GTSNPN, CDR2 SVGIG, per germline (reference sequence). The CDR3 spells CAWSDSQHTGELFF. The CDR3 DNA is TGTGCCTGGAGTGATTCCCAGCACACCGGGGAGCTGTTTTTT.

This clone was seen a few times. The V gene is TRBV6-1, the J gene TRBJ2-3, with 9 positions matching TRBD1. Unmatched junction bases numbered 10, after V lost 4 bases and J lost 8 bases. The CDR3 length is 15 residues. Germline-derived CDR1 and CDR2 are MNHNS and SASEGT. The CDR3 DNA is TGTGCCAGCAGTGTGGGGACAGGGTTTCCAGGTACGCAGTATTTT. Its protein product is CASSVGTGFPGTQYF.

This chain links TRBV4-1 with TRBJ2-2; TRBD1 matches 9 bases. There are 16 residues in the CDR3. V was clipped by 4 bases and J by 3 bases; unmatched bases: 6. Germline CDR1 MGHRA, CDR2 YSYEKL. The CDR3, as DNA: TGCGCCAGCAGCCCCAGGGACAGGGCAGACACCGGGGAGCTGTTTTTT. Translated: CASSPRDRADTGELFF.

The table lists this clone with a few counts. CDR3 sequence reads: CAWKAEGGGNQPQHF. In DNA, the CDR3 is TGTGCCTGGAAGGCGGAGGGAGGAGGCAATCAGCCCCAGCATTTT. The chain couples TRBV30 to TRBJ1-5; no reliable D call. Germline CDR1 and CDR2: GTSNPN and SVGIG (reference sequence). The V end lost 4 bases, the J end lost 2 bases, and 15 bases lay between the germline ends. There are 15 residues in the CDR3.

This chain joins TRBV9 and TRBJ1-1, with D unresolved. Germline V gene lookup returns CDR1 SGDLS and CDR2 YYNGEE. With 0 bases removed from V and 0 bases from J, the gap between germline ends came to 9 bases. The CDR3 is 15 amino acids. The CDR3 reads CASSVAAGMNTEAFF. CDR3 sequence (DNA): TGTGCCAGCAGCGTAGCGGCCGGTATGAACACTGAAGCTTTCTTT.

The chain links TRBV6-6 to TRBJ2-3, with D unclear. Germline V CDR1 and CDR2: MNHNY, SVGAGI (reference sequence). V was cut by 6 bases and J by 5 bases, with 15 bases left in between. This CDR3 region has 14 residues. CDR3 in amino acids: CASRTYQREDTQYF. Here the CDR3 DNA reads TGTGCCAGCAGGACCTATCAAAGGGAAGATACGCAGTATTTT.

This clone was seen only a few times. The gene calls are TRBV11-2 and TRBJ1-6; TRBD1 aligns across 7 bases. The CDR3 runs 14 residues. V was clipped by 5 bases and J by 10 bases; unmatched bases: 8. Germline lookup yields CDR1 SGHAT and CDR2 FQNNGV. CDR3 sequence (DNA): TGTGCCAGCAGCCTCGGACAGGTGAAATCACCCCTCCACTTT. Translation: CASSLGQVKSPLHF. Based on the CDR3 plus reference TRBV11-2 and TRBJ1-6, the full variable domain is EAGVAQSPRYKIIEKRQSVAFWCNPISGHATLYWYQQILGQGPKLLIQFQNNGVVDDSQLPKDRFSAERLKGVDSTLKIQPAKLEDSAVYLCASSLGQVKSPLHFGNGTRLTVT.

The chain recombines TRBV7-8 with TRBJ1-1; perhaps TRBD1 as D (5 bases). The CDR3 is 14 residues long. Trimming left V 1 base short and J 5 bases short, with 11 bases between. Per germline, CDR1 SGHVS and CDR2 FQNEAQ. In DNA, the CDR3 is TGTGCCAGCAGCTTAGTGATATCAGGGACTGAAGCTTTCTTT. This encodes CASSLVISGTEAFF.

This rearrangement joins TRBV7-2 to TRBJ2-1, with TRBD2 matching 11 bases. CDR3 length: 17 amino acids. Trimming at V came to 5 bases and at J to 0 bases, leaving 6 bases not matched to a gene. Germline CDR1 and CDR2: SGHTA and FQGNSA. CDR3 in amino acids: CASSASGGSHSYNEQFF. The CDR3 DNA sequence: TGTGCCAGCAGCGCTAGCGGGGGGTCCCACTCCTACAATGAGCAGTTCTTC.

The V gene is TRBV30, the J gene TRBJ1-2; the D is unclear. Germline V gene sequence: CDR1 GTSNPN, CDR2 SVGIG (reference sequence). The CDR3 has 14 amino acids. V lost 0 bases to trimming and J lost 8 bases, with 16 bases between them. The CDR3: CAWSVPDGSWGYTF. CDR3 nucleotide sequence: TGTGCCTGGAGTGTACCGGACGGCTCTTGGGGCTACACCTTC.

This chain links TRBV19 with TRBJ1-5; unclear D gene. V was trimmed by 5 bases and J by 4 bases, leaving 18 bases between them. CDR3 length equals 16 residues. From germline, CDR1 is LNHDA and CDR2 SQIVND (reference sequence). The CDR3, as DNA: TGTGCCAGTAGTCTCGCCATTGGCAGGAGTAATCAGCCCCAGCATTTT. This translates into CASSLAIGRSNQPQHF.

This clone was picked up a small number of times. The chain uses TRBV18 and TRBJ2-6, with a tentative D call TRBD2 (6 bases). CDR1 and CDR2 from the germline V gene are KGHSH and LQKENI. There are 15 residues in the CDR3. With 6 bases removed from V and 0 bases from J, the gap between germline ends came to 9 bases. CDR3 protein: CASSGLRSGANVLTF. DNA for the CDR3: TGTGCCAGCTCGGGACTGCGCTCTGGGGCCAACGTCCTGACTTTC. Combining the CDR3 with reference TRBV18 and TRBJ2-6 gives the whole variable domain NAGVMQNPRHLVRRRGQEARLRCSPMKGHSHVYWYRQLPEEGLKFMVYLQKENIIDESGMPKERFSAEFPKEGPSILRIQQVVRGDSAAYFCASSGLRSGANVLTFGAGSRLTVL.

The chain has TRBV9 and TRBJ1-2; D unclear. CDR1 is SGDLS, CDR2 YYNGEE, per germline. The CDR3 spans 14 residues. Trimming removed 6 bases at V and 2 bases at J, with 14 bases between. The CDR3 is CASTVGTPNYGYTF. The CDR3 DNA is TGTGCCAGCACCGTCGGAACCCCAAACTATGGCTACACCTTC. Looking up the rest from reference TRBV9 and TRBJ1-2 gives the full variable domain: DSGVTQTPKHLITATGQRVTLRCSPRSGDLSVYWYQQSLDQGLQFLIQYYNGEERAKGNILERFSAQQFPDLHSELNLSSLELGDSALYFCASTVGTPNYGYTFGSGTRLTVV.

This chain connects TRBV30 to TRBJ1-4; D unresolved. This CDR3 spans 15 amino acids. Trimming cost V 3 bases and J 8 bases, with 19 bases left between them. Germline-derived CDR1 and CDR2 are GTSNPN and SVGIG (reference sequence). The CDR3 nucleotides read TGTGCCTGGAGCAGTACAGCTGCCTGGGAGGAAAAACTGTTTTTT. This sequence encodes CAWSSTAAWEEKLFF.

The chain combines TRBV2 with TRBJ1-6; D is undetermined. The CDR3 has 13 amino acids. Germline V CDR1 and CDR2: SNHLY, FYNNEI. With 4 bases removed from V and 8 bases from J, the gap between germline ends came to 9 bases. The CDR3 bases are TGTGCCAGCAGTGGGTCGGAGTATTCACCCCTCCACTTT. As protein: CASSGSEYSPLHF. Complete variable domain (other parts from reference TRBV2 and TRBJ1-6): EPEVTQTPSHQVTQMGQEVILRCVPISNHLYFYWYRQILGQKVEFLVSFYNNEISEKSEIFDDQFSVERPDGSNFTLKIRSTKLEDSAMYFCASSGSEYSPLHFGNGTRLTVT.

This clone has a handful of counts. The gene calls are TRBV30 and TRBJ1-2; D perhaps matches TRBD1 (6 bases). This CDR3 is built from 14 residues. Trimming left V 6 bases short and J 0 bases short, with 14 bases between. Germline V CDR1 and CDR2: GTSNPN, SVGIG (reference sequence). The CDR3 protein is CACQGTGTNYGYTF. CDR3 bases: TGTGCCTGCCAGGGGACGGGGACTAACTATGGCTACACCTTC.

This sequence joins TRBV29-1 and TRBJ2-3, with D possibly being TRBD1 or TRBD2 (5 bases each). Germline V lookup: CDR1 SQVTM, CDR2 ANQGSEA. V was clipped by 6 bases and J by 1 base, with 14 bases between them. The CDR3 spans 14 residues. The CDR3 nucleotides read TGCAGCGTCCCGGGACCCGGCGGCACAGATACGCAGTATTTT. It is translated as CSVPGPGGTDTQYF.

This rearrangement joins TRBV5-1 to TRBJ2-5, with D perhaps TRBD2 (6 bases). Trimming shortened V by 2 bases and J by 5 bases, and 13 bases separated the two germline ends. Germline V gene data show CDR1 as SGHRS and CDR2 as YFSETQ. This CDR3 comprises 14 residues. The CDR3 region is CASSFAGGMETQYF. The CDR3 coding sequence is TGCGCCAGCAGCTTCGCCGGGGGAATGGAGACCCAGTACTTC.

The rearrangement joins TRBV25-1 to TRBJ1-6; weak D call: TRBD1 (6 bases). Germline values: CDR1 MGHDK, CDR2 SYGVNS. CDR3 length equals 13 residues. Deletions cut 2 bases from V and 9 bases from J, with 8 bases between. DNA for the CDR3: TGTGCCAGCAGTGAAGAGGGGGGTTCACCCCTCCACTTT. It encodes CASSEEGGSPLHF.

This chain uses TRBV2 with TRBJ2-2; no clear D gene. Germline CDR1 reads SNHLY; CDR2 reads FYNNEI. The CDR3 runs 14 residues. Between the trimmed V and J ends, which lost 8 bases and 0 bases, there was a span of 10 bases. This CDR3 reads CASGYSANTGELFF. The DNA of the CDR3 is TGTGCCAGCGGGTACTCCGCGAACACCGGGGAGCTGTTTTTT.

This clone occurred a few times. The CDR3 spells CASSPGTSEAFF. The CDR3 coding sequence is TGTGCCAGTAGTCCTGGGACATCAGAAGCTTTCTTT. The rearrangement joins TRBV19 to TRBJ1-1; tentative D call: TRBD1 (6 bases). Trimming pared 5 bases from V and 8 bases from J, leaving 12 bases between. Germline V CDR1 and CDR2: LNHDA, SQIVND (reference sequence). The CDR3 extends over 12 amino acids.